This TCR beta chain comes out of a study of blood T cell repertoires in COVID-19. Produced via immunoSEQ multiplex PCR; TCRdb's table is partial and in-frame only. The table records roughly 330,000 clones, about 87% of them present only once. The CDR3 loop spans 15 amino acids. V shed 5 bases, J shed 2 bases, and the junction held 8 bases outside the gene matches. Germline CDR1 is GTSNPN and CDR2 is SVGIG (reference sequence). The rearrangement uses TRBV30 and TRBJ2-1; 8 positions match TRBD1. Specimen: PBMCs or T cells enriched from blood (not recorded which). This clonotype originated in a man aged 25 to 40 who had recovered from COVID-19. CDR3 region: CAWGEGTGAYNEQFF. CDR3 DNA: TGTGCCTGGGGAGAGGGGACAGGAGCCTACAATGAGCAGTTCTTC. The variable domain in full, with the rest retrieved from reference TRBV30 and TRBJ2-1, is SQTIHQWPATLVQPVGSPLSLECTVEGTSNPNLYWYRQAAGRGLQLLFYSVGIGQISSEVPQNLSASRPQDRQFILSSKKLLLSDSGFYLCAWGEGTGAYNEQFFGPGTRLTVL.